This T cell receptor beta chain was retrieved from a study of identical twins. Turning to this clonotype: Its matching antigen is unknown.

Findings of the study overall: Beta clonotypes that were abundant in cord blood contained fewer insertions, a pattern absent from memory repertoires.

Only healthy Caucasians were enrolled as donors. Using its own MiXCR run on the 5' RACE reads, TCRdb lists one record per CDR3 protein. The sample has under 800,000 distinct CDR3 sequences; 21% are singletons. CDR1 is LNHNV, CDR2 YYDKDF, per germline (reference sequence). The junction had 7 bases not matched to a gene; V was cut back by 6 bases and J by 6 bases. This CDR3 has 15 residues. These data were likewise used in another study, on T cells expressing NK-cell markers.

The sample comprised PBMCs. This chain links TRBV15 with TRBJ1-5; 11 nucleotides align to TRBD1. The sequence was collected from a young woman in good health. The CDR3 loop reads CATRTGQGVGQPQHF. CDR3 in DNA: TGTGCCACCAGGACGGGACAGGGGGTCGGTCAGCCCCAGCATTTT.